This T cell receptor beta chain is drawn from a study of glioma-infiltrating T cells after dendritic cell vaccination. Turning to the study itself: Autologous tumor lysate-pulsed dendritic cell vaccination was given between the early 2000s and the early 2010s. At biweekly intervals, patients got three intradermal dendritic cell vaccine injections.

Amplification used 60 V beta primers and 13 J beta primers. Repertoires were generated with immunoSEQ multiplex PCR, while TCRdb's copy carries only in-frame clones and drops some. The repertoire consists of 72,000 or so clones, with around 87% occurring once and the leading ten covering about 2.3%. Per germline, CDR1 SGHRS and CDR2 YFSETQ. The ends lost 4 bases at V and 2 bases at J; junction bases unmatched: 5. The CDR3 has 15 residues. Time point of the sample: after dendritic cell vaccination, including at tumor progression/relapse. Before vaccination, two weeks after the third vaccination, and at progression, PBMC were collected.

The starting material was blood, obtained after dendritic cell vaccination. The chain couples TRBV5-1 to TRBJ2-2; 7 positions match TRBD1. The receptor's source is a human donor with glioblastoma. For the CDR3, the DNA is TGCGCCAGCAGCCTAGGGACAGCAAACACCGGGGAGCTGTTTTTT. Translated: CASSLGTANTGELFF. Using reference TRBV5-1 and TRBJ2-2 for the parts outside the CDR3, the full variable domain is KAGVTQTPRYLIKTRGQQVTLSCSPISGHRSVSWYQQTPGQGLQFLFEYFSETQRNKGNFPGRFSGRQFSNSRSEMNVSTLELGDSALYLCASSLGTANTGELFFGEGSRLTVL.